This T cell receptor (beta chain) stems from a study of blood T cell repertoires in COVID-19. Between the trimmed V and J ends, which lost 4 bases and 3 bases, there was a span of 10 bases. The CDR3 has 14 residues. The germline V gene has CDR1 SGHDT and CDR2 YYEEEE. As processed by the authors: Amplifying reference gene primers gave estimates of nucleated cell counts. Clones were sequenced by immunoSEQ multiplex PCR, and TCRdb holds only the in-frame ones, with some missing. The V and J calls and clone size were taken over from that table, and D and trimming were inferred from the DNA. The sample includes around 130,000 clones, about 81% of them seen just once.

Sequenced sample: peripheral blood. The V gene is TRBV5-6, the J gene TRBJ2-2; TRBD1 is a possible D gene (6 bases). The receptor was derived from a woman over 75 with acute or convalescent COVID-19. The CDR3 nucleotides are TGTGCCAGCAGCCGGACAGCCTACACCGGGGAGCTGTTTTTT. Translation gives CASSRTAYTGELFF.